A single sample is the source of the 22 T cell receptor beta chains below, sequenced in a study of T-cell memory formation after mild COVID-19. TCRdb passed the 5' RACE reads through MiXCR, listing each CDR3 protein once. The sample has about 290,000 distinct CDR3 sequences, more than 15% seen once; the top ten hold 22%. The sample comprised PBMCs or a T cell subset sorted from them (not recorded which). These receptors were collected from a man between 18 and 35 years old who had mild COVID-19 (a few samples of this study predate the infection). Cell type and time point are not known.

This clonotype occurred a few times. The rearrangement uses TRBV4-2 and TRBJ2-1; perhaps TRBD2 as D (6 bases). CDR1 LGHNA and CDR2 YNFKEQ come from the germline V gene. The CDR3 contains 19 residues. Trimming removed 0 bases from V and 1 base from J, with 19 bases in between. The DNA for the CDR3 is TGTGCCAGCAGCCAAGATCACCCCCGGGGGATGACGTCCTACAATGAGCAGTTCTTC. Translating it yields CASSQDHPRGMTSYNEQFF.

This clonotype was picked up many times. This CDR3 fails to terminate in the conserved phenylalanine or tryptophan, so it likely reflects a read error. It is unclear where the CDR3 begins or ends on the DNA, so no DNA is shown, and the CDR3 is as TCRdb lists it. V gene TRBV12-3 or TRBV12-4 combines with J gene TRBJ2-7; the table's TRBD1 call for D was not verified on the DNA. The CDR3 numbers 9 amino acids, ends counted. CDR3 in amino acids: CARHGSDPD.

The gene calls are TRBV18 and TRBJ1-4; perhaps TRBD1 as D (5 bases). This CDR3 contains 14 residues. Germline V gives CDR1 KGHSH, CDR2 LQKENI. Trimming took 5 bases from V and 2 from J, leaving 9 bases between them. The CDR3, as DNA: TGTGCCAGCTCAGACGGGGGGACTAATGAAAAACTGTTTTTT. As protein: CASSDGGTNEKLFF.

This clonotype showed up many times. The chain has TRBV7-9 and TRBJ2-5; 8 bases line up with TRBD2. This CDR3 spans 13 amino acids. CDR1 is SEHNR and CDR2 is FQNEAQ in the germline V gene (reference sequence). The J segment lost 2 bases and the V segment lost 5 bases, leaving 1 base of the junction unmatched. The CDR3, as DNA: TGTGCCAGCAGCCGGGGGGGGCAAGAGACCCAGTACTTC. Translating it yields CASSRGGQETQYF.

This CDR3 reads CASSLGTEFGTDTQYF. The CDR3, as DNA: TGTGCCAGCAGCTTGGGGACAGAATTCGGCACAGATACGCAGTATTTT. The chain couples TRBV7-9 to TRBJ2-3; 7 bases agree with TRBD1. CDR1 SEHNR and CDR2 FQNEAQ come from the germline V gene (reference sequence). The trim removed 3 bases at V and 1 base at J, leaving 7 bases unmatched. This CDR3 is built from 16 residues.

This chain links TRBV24-1 with TRBJ2-3; 8 bases are a match to TRBD1. This CDR3 is built from 16 residues. Per germline, CDR1 KGHDR and CDR2 SFDVKD. The V segment lost 1 base and the J segment 2 bases; nucleotides outside the gene matches: 4. The CDR3 sequence is CATSDFGQGFTDTQYF. The CDR3 region has the DNA TGTGCCACCAGTGATTTCGGACAGGGATTCACAGATACGCAGTATTTT.

This clonotype was seen more than once but under ten times. V gene TRBV6-4 combines with J gene TRBJ2-5, with 10 bases fitting TRBD2. The CDR3 runs 15 residues. After removal of 3 bases from V and 2 bases from J, the junction contained 3 bases not matched to a gene. Germline CDR1 reads MRHNA; CDR2 reads SNTAGT. CDR3 in DNA: TGTGCCAGCAGTGAGCAAGCGGGGGGGCAAGAGACCCAGTACTTC. It encodes CASSEQAGGQETQYF.

The chain's CDR3 is CASSFGDRGDQETQYF. The CDR3 bases are TGCGCCAGCAGCTTCGGGGACAGGGGGGATCAAGAGACCCAGTACTTC. The V call is TRBV5-1, the J call TRBJ2-5, with 11 bases that match TRBD1. Trimming took 2 bases from V and 2 from J; bases not matched to a gene: 5. The germline V gene encodes CDR1 SGHRS and CDR2 YFSETQ. This CDR3 is built from 16 residues.

This clonotype was picked up a small number of times. The rearrangement uses TRBV4-3 and TRBJ2-3; the match to TRBD2 covers 11 bases. The V gene end was trimmed by 3 bases and the J gene end by 0 bases; junction bases not matched to a gene: 5. The CDR3 contains 17 residues. Germline assignment: CDR1 LGHNA and CDR2 YSLEER. CDR3 residues: CASSQDWTSGSTDTQYF. CDR3 DNA: TGCGCCAGCAGCCAGGACTGGACTAGCGGGAGCACAGATACGCAGTATTTT.

This clonotype occurred a few times. The rearrangement links TRBV6-5 to TRBJ2-7, with D possibly TRBD1 on 5 matching bases. V dropped 2 bases and J dropped 4 bases, with 9 bases sitting between them. The CDR3 extends over 13 amino acids. Germline lookup yields CDR1 MNHEY and CDR2 SVGAGI. The CDR3 nucleotides are TGTGCCAGCAGTTACAGTCAGGGATACGAGCAGTACTTC. Amino acid sequence: CASSYSQGYEQYF.

This rearrangement joins TRBV5-1 to TRBJ1-6, with a weak D call TRBD1 (5 bases). The CDR3 consists of 14 residues. The V end lost 5 bases, the J end lost 8 bases, and 14 bases lay between the germline ends. Germline V gene data show CDR1 as SGHRS and CDR2 as YFSETQ. For the CDR3, the DNA is TGCGCCAGCAGTTTCAGGGACGTCGATTCACCCCTCCACTTT. As protein: CASSFRDVDSPLHF.

This sequence joins TRBV7-8 and TRBJ2-5; D perhaps matches TRBD2 (6 bases). Germline assignment: CDR1 SGHVS and CDR2 FQNEAQ. This CDR3 is built from 14 residues. The germline V and J ends were trimmed by 6 bases and 4 bases, with 15 bases remaining between them. CDR3 sequence reads: CASRDGVGGETQYF. The CDR3 nucleotides read TGTGCCAGCAGGGATGGGGTGGGGGGAGAGACCCAGTACTTC.

This clonotype was detected only a few times. DNA of the CDR3: TGTGCCAGCAGCGCTCGGGACAGGAGCTCCTACAATGAGCAGTTCTTC. It codes for CASSARDRSSYNEQFF. The J gene is TRBJ2-1, the V gene TRBV7-8; 8 bases agree with TRBD1. From germline, CDR1 is SGHVS and CDR2 FQNEAQ. Losses at the gene ends were 5 bases for V and 0 bases for J; bases not matched to a gene: 6. The CDR3 consists of 16 residues.

V usage is TRBV7-9 and J usage is TRBJ2-5; D is unresolved. CDR1 is SEHNR and CDR2 is FQNEAQ in the germline V gene (reference sequence). V was pared by 9 bases and J by 4 bases, with 15 bases between. The CDR3 is 13 residues long. CDR3 in amino acids: CASQKMDGETQYF. The DNA of the CDR3 is TGTGCCAGTCAGAAGATGGACGGAGAGACCCAGTACTTC.

The J gene is TRBJ2-7, the V gene TRBV7-2; TRBD2 agrees at 9 bases. Germline values: CDR1 SGHTA, CDR2 FQGNSA. The junction had 5 bases not matched to a gene; V was cut back by 2 bases and J by 0 bases. CDR3 length: 16 amino acids. The CDR3 DNA sequence: TGTGCCAGCAGCTTAATCCTAGCGGGGCGCTCCTACGAGCAGTACTTC. Protein product: CASSLILAGRSYEQYF.

The chain employs TRBV11-2 and TRBJ2-5; maybe TRBD1 (5 bases). In germline, CDR1 is SGHAT, CDR2 FQNNGV. Trimming removed 10 bases at V and 5 bases at J, with 20 bases between. The CDR3 covers 14 residues. This chain's CDR3 is CATDSKQVRETQYF. DNA of the CDR3: TGTGCCACAGACTCGAAACAGGTTCGGGAGACCCAGTACTTC.

The V call is TRBV10-3, the J call TRBJ1-5, with D hard to call. V dropped 3 bases and J dropped 1 base, with 4 bases sitting between them. The CDR3 is made up of 13 amino acids. Looked up from germline, CDR1 is ENHRY and CDR2 is SYGVKD. In DNA, the CDR3 is TGTGCCATCAGTGATGGCAGCAATCAGCCCCAGCATTTT. Encoded protein: CAISDGSNQPQHF.

This clonotype has just a few counts. This chain links TRBV20-1 with TRBJ2-1; 15 nucleotides agree with TRBD2. This CDR3 is built from 16 residues. V dropped 5 bases and J dropped 7; count of bases not matched to a gene: 9. Germline CDR1 is DFQATT and CDR2 is SNEGSKA (reference sequence). In nucleotides, the CDR3 is TGCAGTGCTGCTCGGACTAGCGGGGGGGCTGGAAATGAGCAGTTCTTC. It is translated as CSAARTSGGAGNEQFF.

The chain uses TRBV9 and TRBJ2-1; 7 bases map to TRBD1. The V gene's germline CDR1 is SGDLS and CDR2 YYNGEE. This CDR3 has 16 residues. V lost 3 bases, J lost 8 bases, and 14 bases stayed unmatched. The CDR3 DNA reads TGTGCCAGCAGCGAATGGACAGGTTTTTTGGATGATGAGCAGTTCTTC. Amino acids: CASSEWTGFLDDEQFF.

This clonotype was seen only a few times. The rearrangement uses TRBV4-3 and TRBJ2-2; D may be TRBD1 (5 bases). This CDR3 comprises 14 residues. The V and J ends lost 1 base and 9 bases respectively, with 12 bases between them. Germline CDR1 LGHNA, CDR2 YSLEER. The CDR3 here is CASSQVPGPRELFF. The DNA for the CDR3 is TGCGCCAGCAGCCAAGTTCCAGGGCCCCGGGAGCTGTTTTTT.

Many counts were recorded for this clonotype. V gene TRBV5-1 combines with J gene TRBJ2-2, with TRBD1 as a possible D gene (5 bases). Trimming took 3 bases from V and 7 from J, leaving 16 bases between them. Germline CDR1 reads SGHRS; CDR2 reads YFSETQ. CDR3 length: 15 residues. The CDR3 nucleotides are TGCGCCAGCAGCTCCGTTGGACAAACTGGCGGGGAGCTGTTTTTT. Amino acid sequence: CASSSVGQTGGELFF.

This rearrangement joins TRBV20-1 to TRBJ1-6, with 12 bases lining up with TRBD1. CDR3 length equals 14 residues. Trimming cost V 6 bases and J 9 bases; bases outside gene matches: 6. Germline loops: CDR1 DFQATT, CDR2 SNEGSKA (reference sequence). The CDR3 DNA follows: TGCAGTGCCCATCCGGGACAGGGGGCTTCACCCCTCCACTTT. Translation: CSAHPGQGASPLHF.